This TCR beta chain was obtained from a study of blood T cell repertoires in COVID-19. Study at large: Donors in the United States, Italy and Spain gave samples during acute or convalescent COVID-19. Nucleic acid was either cDNA or gDNA, and it came from T cells, B-cell-depleted T cells, or PBMCs.

Here immunoSEQ multiplex PCR was the method, and the copy in TCRdb shows in-frame clones only, minus some. The sample has some 160,000 clones, approximately 91% seen once. Germline CDR1 is KGHSH and CDR2 is LQKENI. This CDR3 region has 16 residues. The V end lost 6 bases, the J end lost 3 bases, and 18 bases lay between the germline ends. Sequencing was carried out using peripheral blood. This chain connects TRBV18 to TRBJ2-1; unclear D gene. The clonotype originates from a man aged 18-30 years with acute or convalescent COVID-19. For the CDR3, the DNA is TGTGCCAGCTCTCCTAAGCGCGGCGGATACTACAATGAGCAGTTCTTC. This gives the protein CASSPKRGGYYNEQFF.